This is a list of T cell receptor beta chains from one sample in a study of read filtering for tumor transcriptome and immune sequencing. TCRdb re-called the reads through MiXCR, storing one row per CDR3 protein. The sample has around 130,000 distinct CDR3 sequences, under 15% seen once. Sequencing was done on a sample of a population of CD138-negative cells sorted from bone marrow. Receptors were obtained from a donor older than 35 with multiple myeloma. CDR3s include the opening cysteine and the closing phenylalanine or tryptophan. The D gene is left open where the match is weak. Size values are once, few and many counts, or a class for expanded clones, and some rows have none.

V: TRBV2
length: 16
J: TRBJ2-5
D: TRBD1
size: many
DNA: TGTGCCAGCAGTGAAGGGCGAAGGACAGGGGCTGAGACCCAGTACTTC
CDR3: CASSEGRRTGAETQYF

V: TRBV5-1
length: 13
J: TRBJ1-2
D: TRBD1
size: many
DNA: TGCGCCAGCAGTTCTGGACAGGGCTATGGCTACACCTTC
CDR3: CASSSGQGYGYTF

V: TRBV7-2
length: 16
J: TRBJ1-2
D: -
size: many
DNA: TGTGCCAGCAGCCCCGGAGCAGGGAGGACCAGCTATGGCTACACCTTC
CDR3: CASSPGAGRTSYGYTF

V: TRBV29-1
length: 13
J: TRBJ2-7
D: TRBD2
size: many
DNA: TGCAGCGTCCTCGGGACTAGCGGCTACGAGCAGTACTTC
CDR3: CSVLGTSGYEQYF

V: TRBV5-1
length: 14
J: TRBJ2-3
D: TRBD2
size: -
DNA: TGCGCCAGCAGCTCGGGCGGGAGGGTCGATACGCAGTATTTT
CDR3: CASSSGGRVDTQYF

V: TRBV6-2/TRBV6-3
length: 14
J: TRBJ2-5
D: -
size: -
DNA: TGTGCCAGCAGTCCACTCAATTTCCAAGAGACCCAGTACTTC
CDR3: CASSPLNFQETQYF

V: TRBV7-7
length: 16
J: TRBJ2-2
D: -
size: -
DNA: TGTGCTAGCAGCTTAGGAGCGAGTTCGAACACCGGGGAGCTGTTTTTT
CDR3: CASSLGASSNTGELFF

V: TRBV19
length: 13
J: TRBJ2-5
D: -
size: few
DNA: TGTGCCAGTAGTCCCGAGGGTCAAGAGACCCAGTACTTC
CDR3: CASSPEGQETQYF

V: TRBV20-1
length: 17
J: TRBJ2-3
D: TRBD2
size: many
DNA: TGCAGTGCTCATTTCGAGCGGGGGGGCCTCGGCACAGATACGCAGTATTTT
CDR3: CSAHFERGGLGTDTQYF

V: TRBV28
length: 17
J: TRBJ2-3
D: -
size: many
DNA: TGTGCCAGCAGTCCCCCCTCCCGGGGTTACCGAGGGGATACGCAGTATTTT
CDR3: CASSPPSRGYRGDTQYF

V: TRBV29-1
length: 13
J: TRBJ2-7
D: TRBD1
size: many
DNA: TGCAGCGTTGGACAGGGCCCTAACTACGAGCAGTACTTC
CDR3: CSVGQGPNYEQYF

V: TRBV30
length: 13
J: TRBJ2-1
D: -
size: -
DNA: TGTGCCTGGACCAGGAGCTCCTACAATGGGCAGTTCTTC
CDR3: CAWTRSSYNGQFF